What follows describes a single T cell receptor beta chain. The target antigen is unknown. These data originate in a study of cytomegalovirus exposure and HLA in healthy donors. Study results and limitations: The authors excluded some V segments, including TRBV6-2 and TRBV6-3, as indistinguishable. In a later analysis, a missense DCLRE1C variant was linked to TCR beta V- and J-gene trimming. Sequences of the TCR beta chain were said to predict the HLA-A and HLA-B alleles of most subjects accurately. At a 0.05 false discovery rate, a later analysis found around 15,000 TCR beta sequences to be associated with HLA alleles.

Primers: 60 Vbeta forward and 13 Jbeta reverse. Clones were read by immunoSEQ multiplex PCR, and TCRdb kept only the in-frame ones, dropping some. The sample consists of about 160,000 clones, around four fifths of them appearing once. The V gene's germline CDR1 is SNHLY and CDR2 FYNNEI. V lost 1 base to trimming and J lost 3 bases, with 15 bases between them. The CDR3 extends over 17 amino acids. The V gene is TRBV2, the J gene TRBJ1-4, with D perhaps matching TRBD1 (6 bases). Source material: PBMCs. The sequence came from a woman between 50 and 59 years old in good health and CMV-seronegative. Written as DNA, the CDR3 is TGTGCCAGCAGTGAAGATCCGACAGGTGCCGCTAATGAAAAACTGTTTTTT. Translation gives CASSEDPTGAANEKLFF.